The 26 T cell receptor beta chains listed next were all sequenced from one sample in a study of vaccination effects on CD4 cells after COVID-19. For these TCRs, the target antigens are not known. Subsequent to roughly 9 days of culture, CD4+ T cells were isolated. This table comes from immunoSEQ multiplex PCR, and its TCRdb copy is limited to in-frame clones, with some not included. The sample includes around 50,000 clones, around 63% of them seen just once. The material was CD4+ T cells from PBMCs cultured without peptide, obtained before COVID-19 vaccination. These receptors originate from a human donor who received a COVID-19 vaccine.

This sequence joins TRBV19 and TRBJ2-3; TRBD2 matches 12 bases. V lost 5 bases, J lost 7 bases, and 7 bases stayed unmatched. Germline lookup yields CDR1 LNHDA and CDR2 SQIVND (reference sequence). There are 15 residues in the CDR3. DNA of the CDR3: TGTGCCAGTAGTGCGGGACTAGCGGGTATAAATACGCAGTATTTT. Protein product: CASSAGLAGINTQYF. Using reference TRBV19 and TRBJ2-3 for the parts outside the CDR3, the full variable domain is DGGITQSPKYLFRKEGQNVTLSCEQNLNHDAMYWYRQDPGQGLRLIYYSQIVNDFQKGDIAEGYSVSREKKESFPLTVTSAQKNPTAFYLCASSAGLAGINTQYFGPGTRLTVL.

In this sample, this clone turned up a few times. V usage is TRBV10-3 and J usage is TRBJ2-7, with D perhaps given as TRBD1 or TRBD2 (5 bases each). The ends were cut back, 5 bases at V and 5 bases at J, with 10 bases in the middle. CDR1 is ENHRY, CDR2 SYGVKD, per germline. This CDR3 is 12 amino acids long. Written as DNA, the CDR3 is TGTGCCATCAGTTGGGACGTCAACGAGCAGTACTTC. It specifies CAISWDVNEQYF.

J is TRBJ2-2 and V is TRBV4-3; the D gene could be TRBD1 or TRBD2 (5 bases each). V dropped 0 bases and J dropped 1 base, with 12 bases sitting between them. CDR3 length: 17 amino acids. Germline-derived CDR1 and CDR2 are LGHNA and YSLEER. In DNA form, the CDR3 reads TGCGCCAGCAGCCAAGATCTCTCTGGGGGGAACACCGGGGAGCTGTTTTTT. Its translation: CASSQDLSGGNTGELFF.

The rearrangement uses TRBV19 and TRBJ1-4, with 9 bases lining up with TRBD1. Germline lookup yields CDR1 LNHDA and CDR2 SQIVND (reference sequence). The CDR3 runs 13 residues. J gave up 12 bases and V 7 bases, and 9 bases lay outside the gene matches. DNA for the CDR3: TGTGCCAGTATGGGGACAGGGAAGTGGGAACTGTTTTTT. It is translated as CASMGTGKWELFF.

The V and J genes are TRBV10-3 and TRBJ1-6; 11 nucleotides agree with TRBD1. The germline V gene encodes CDR1 ENHRY and CDR2 SYGVKD. The V gene end was trimmed by 5 bases and the J gene end by 7 bases; junction bases not matched to a gene: 4. The CDR3 contains 15 residues. DNA for the CDR3: TGTGCCATCAGTTTCCGGGACAGGGGGAATTCACCCCTCCACTTT. Its protein product is CAISFRDRGNSPLHF.

The J gene is TRBJ1-2, the V gene TRBV11-2, with D uncertain. The V and J ends lost 4 bases and 4 bases respectively, with 16 bases between them. The CDR3 consists of 15 residues. Germline loops: CDR1 SGHAT, CDR2 FQNNGV. The CDR3 here is CASSSTYSASYGYTF. CDR3 sequence (DNA): TGTGCCAGCAGCTCCACTTACTCCGCTAGCTATGGCTACACCTTC. Combining the CDR3 with reference TRBV11-2 and TRBJ1-2 gives the whole variable domain EAGVAQSPRYKIIEKRQSVAFWCNPISGHATLYWYQQILGQGPKLLIQFQNNGVVDDSQLPKDRFSAERLKGVDSTLKIQPAKLEDSAVYLCASSSTYSASYGYTFGSGTRLTVV.

CDR3 bases: TGTGCCATCAGCCCCACGGACAGGGGGCTGGCAGATACGCAGTATTTT. Its translation is CAISPTDRGLADTQYF. J is TRBJ2-3 and V is TRBV10-3; the match to TRBD1 covers 11 bases. The ends lost 6 bases at V and 4 bases at J; junction bases unmatched: 9. CDR1 is ENHRY and CDR2 is SYGVKD in the germline V gene. There are 16 residues in the CDR3.

The J gene is TRBJ2-2, the V gene TRBV18, with 8 bases matching TRBD2. Germline CDR1 and CDR2: KGHSH and LQKENI. V gave up 0 bases and J gave up 2 bases; unmatched junction bases: 5. The CDR3 is 17 residues long. CDR3 DNA: TGTGCCAGCTCACCACCGATCGGGGGGGCCAACACCGGGGAGCTGTTTTTT. This encodes CASSPPIGGANTGELFF.

The rearrangement joins TRBV6-1 to TRBJ1-2; D unresolved. The CDR3 loop spans 14 amino acids. V lost 2 bases and J lost 2, with 9 bases in between. Looked up from germline, CDR1 is MNHNS and CDR2 is SASEGT. The CDR3 spells CASSEPFGNYGYTF. CDR3 coding DNA: TGTGCCAGCAGTGAACCATTTGGAAACTATGGCTACACCTTC.

V gene TRBV6-5 combines with J gene TRBJ2-3; 8 nucleotides line up with TRBD2. Germline V lookup: CDR1 MNHEY, CDR2 SVGAGI. The CDR3 totals 15 residues. V lost 2 bases to trimming and J lost 0 bases; unmatched junction nucleotides: 1. The CDR3: CASSYGGGSTDTQYF. For the CDR3, the DNA is TGTGCCAGCAGTTACGGCGGGGGGAGCACAGATACGCAGTATTTT.

The DNA of the CDR3 is TGTGCCAGCAGCCAGAGGCAAAGGGCTCATGAAGCTTTCTTT. Residues: CASSQRQRAHEAFF. This rearrangement joins TRBV3-1 (or the pseudogene TRBV3-2) to TRBJ1-1; D gene uncertain. This CDR3 spans 14 amino acids. Germline V gene lookup returns CDR1 LGHDT and CDR2 YNNKEL (reference sequence). Deletions cut 3 bases from V and 7 bases from J, with 15 bases between.

The chain has TRBV29-1 and TRBJ2-1; unclear D gene. Between the trimmed V and J ends, which lost 4 bases and 6 bases, there was a span of 13 bases. The CDR3 is made up of 13 amino acids. Germline lookup yields CDR1 SQVTM and CDR2 ANQGSEA. The CDR3 loop is CSVAAFQVNEQFF. The CDR3 nucleotides are TGCAGCGTTGCTGCGTTTCAAGTCAATGAGCAGTTCTTC.

This chain joins TRBV5-1 and TRBJ1-1; D not resolved. This CDR3 comprises 14 residues. Trimming took 0 bases from V and 3 from J, leaving 9 bases between them. CDR1 is SGHRS and CDR2 is YFSETQ in the germline V gene. The CDR3 DNA is TGCGCCAGCAGCTTGGCGGGGTCTTACACTGAAGCTTTCTTT. It codes for CASSLAGSYTEAFF.

In nucleotides, the CDR3 is TGTGCCAGCAGTCTCCGGGGCCTCCTCACCCTCCACTTT. This translates into CASSLRGLLTLHF. V gene TRBV12-3 or TRBV12-4 combines with J gene TRBJ1-6, with D possibly being TRBD1 (5 bases). V was clipped by 5 bases and J by 14 bases, with 16 bases between them. The CDR3 length is 13 residues.

This chain connects TRBV7-9 to TRBJ1-1, with D perhaps matching TRBD1 (6 bases). The CDR3 extends over 14 amino acids. Trimming removed 5 bases from V and 0 bases from J, with 10 bases in between. In germline, CDR1 is SEHNR, CDR2 FQNEAQ (reference sequence). CDR3 sequence: CASSPRGLNTEAFF. DNA of the CDR3: TGTGCCAGCAGCCCCAGGGGCCTGAACACTGAAGCTTTCTTT. The whole variable domain, remainder taken from reference TRBV7-9 and TRBJ1-1, is DTGVSQNPRHKITKRGQNVTFRCDPISEHNRLYWYRQTLGQGPEFLTYFQNEAQLEKSRLLSDRFSAERPKGSFSTLEIQRTEQGDSAMYLCASSPRGLNTEAFFGQGTRLTVV.

The chain recombines TRBV5-5 with TRBJ2-7; 9 nucleotides line up with TRBD2. This CDR3 contains 14 residues. In germline, CDR1 is SGHKS, CDR2 YYEKEE (reference sequence). V gave up 5 bases and J gave up 2 bases; unmatched junction bases: 5. The CDR3 sequence: CASRPTSGTYEQYF. CDR3 sequence (DNA): TGTGCCAGCAGGCCGACTAGCGGTACCTACGAGCAGTACTTC.

This chain joins TRBV18 and TRBJ2-3; D is uncertain. The length of the CDR3 is 14 residues. V dropped 4 bases and J dropped 2 bases, with 10 bases sitting between them. Germline V gene sequence: CDR1 KGHSH, CDR2 LQKENI. The CDR3 DNA reads TGTGCCAGCTCACTCAGCGCCAACACAGATACGCAGTATTTT. This gives the protein CASSLSANTDTQYF.

Only a few counts were recorded for this clone. The chain recombines TRBV19 with TRBJ1-5; D unresolved. The CDR3 length is 14 residues. Germline CDR1 and CDR2: LNHDA and SQIVND (reference sequence). V was cut by 5 bases and J by 1 base, with 9 bases left in between. The DNA of the CDR3 is TGTGCCAGTAGTGACGGAGGGAGCAATCAGCCCCAGCATTTT. Encoded protein: CASSDGGSNQPQHF.

The J gene is TRBJ1-1, the V gene TRBV4-1, with D tentatively TRBD1 (5 bases). The CDR3 spans 15 residues. Germline assignment: CDR1 MGHRA and CDR2 YSYEKL. V was shortened by 4 bases and J by 1 base, with 13 bases between the two germline ends. The CDR3 DNA reads as TGCGCCAGCAGCCCGACAGAGAATCAGAACACTGAAGCTTTCTTT. Translation: CASSPTENQNTEAFF.

This sequence joins TRBV9 and TRBJ2-3; possible D gene TRBD2, 5 bases. Trimming left V 0 bases short and J 6 bases short, with 11 bases between. The CDR3 spans 14 residues. CDR1 is SGDLS and CDR2 is YYNGEE in the germline V gene. The CDR3: CASSVGGASDTQYF. The DNA for the CDR3 is TGTGCCAGCAGCGTAGGGGGAGCCTCCGATACGCAGTATTTT.

This chain links TRBV25-1 with TRBJ1-1, with a tentative D call TRBD1 (5 bases). The germline V and J ends were trimmed by 5 bases and 3 bases, with 10 bases remaining between them. CDR1 and CDR2 from the germline V gene are MGHDK and SYGVNS. CDR3 length: 13 residues. The CDR3 is CASSRPGYTEAFF. The CDR3 region has the DNA TGTGCCAGCAGTAGGCCAGGGTACACTGAAGCTTTCTTT.

V is TRBV3-1 (or the pseudogene TRBV3-2) and J is TRBJ2-2, with 10 nucleotides matching TRBD1. This CDR3 contains 15 residues. V trimming: 5 bases; J trimming: 4 bases; junction bases outside the gene matches: 4. Germline V gene data show CDR1 as LGHDT and CDR2 as YNNKEL (reference sequence). CDR3 DNA sequence: TGTGCCAGCAGCTCCCGGACAGGGGGCACCGGGGAGCTGTTTTTT. It is translated as CASSSRTGGTGELFF.

The V and J genes are TRBV7-8 and TRBJ1-5; 8 bases are shared with TRBD1. Per germline, CDR1 SGHVS and CDR2 FQNEAQ. This CDR3 comprises 15 residues. The V and J ends lost 2 bases and 6 bases, in that order; junction bases with no gene match: 6. CDR3 sequence: CASSLKRTGFQPQHF. The CDR3 coding sequence is TGTGCCAGCAGCTTAAAAAGGACAGGGTTTCAGCCCCAGCATTTT.

The CDR3 bases are TGTGCCAGCAGCCTACTCAGGGAGACCGGGGAGCTGTTTTTT. As protein: CASSLLRETGELFF. The chain joins TRBV6-4 to TRBJ2-2, with D perhaps assigned TRBD1 or TRBD2 (5 bases each). V was pared by 6 bases and J by 5 bases, with 13 bases between. The V gene's germline CDR1 is MRHNA and CDR2 SNTAGT. The CDR3 has 14 amino acids.

This clone is categorized as medium-sized. This sequence joins TRBV5-1 and TRBJ2-2; 7 bases match TRBD2. V shed 5 bases, J shed 1 base, and the junction held 5 bases outside the gene matches. This CDR3 region has 15 residues. Germline loops: CDR1 SGHRS, CDR2 YFSETQ. Here the CDR3 reads CASRLWGGNTGELFF. DNA for the CDR3: TGCGCCAGCAGGCTATGGGGGGGGAACACCGGGGAGCTGTTTTTT.

This clone was seen just once. The CDR3 DNA reads TGCGCCAGCAGTTCACCCGGGGGGGCCTCCGAGCAGTACTTC. Translation: CASSSPGGASEQYF. J is TRBJ2-7 and V is TRBV5-1; 8 bases agree with TRBD2. Per the germline V gene, CDR1 is SGHRS and CDR2 is YFSETQ. The CDR3 sequence is 14 residues long. J was trimmed by 6 bases and V by 5 bases; bases with no gene match: 10.